This T cell receptor beta chain was recovered during a study of T cells in Graves' hyperthyroidism and ophthalmopathy (dated by TCRdb to about 2019). For context, the study as a whole: TCR V-J signatures able to tell the groups apart were searched for in a discovery cohort of 95 or so patients, of whom over 40 had Graves' ophthalmopathy and about 55 had stable Graves' hyperthyroidism. Prospective prediction of ophthalmopathy was tested in an independent validation cohort consisting of some 18 hyperthyroidism patients and around 16 patients who later progressed to ophthalmopathy. The study also compared thyroid tissue and blood T-cell repertoires from several Graves' hyperthyroidism patients. Following sampling, methimazole starting at 30 mg daily was given to hyperthyroidism patients, and high-dose intravenous methylprednisolone was given to ophthalmopathy patients. The paper reports TCR Vbeta CDR3 sequencing of roughly 140 peripheral blood samples: 43 ophthalmopathy, under 80 hyperthyroidism and approximately 17 progressor patients. The 100 or so discovery patients were randomly split 7:3 into training and test sets.

TCR beta CDR3 regions were amplified from RNA transcripts. A first-round RT-PCR of the TCR CDR3 used the HTBI primer set with the Qiagen OneStep RT-PCR kit. The libraries were constructed in a second round of multiplex PCR and then size-selected and purified. Libraries were sequenced paired-end with 100 bp reads on an Illumina HiSeq2000. Processing in the source paper ran as follows. Raw data were processed with SOAPnuke, discarding reads with adapters, uncalled bases, mean Phred below 15, or no exact constant-primer or identifier match. COPE v1.2.5 was used to merge the high-quality paired reads, and each unique nucleotide sequence was defined as a clonotype. Clonotypes were aligned to IMGT TRBV, TRBD and TRBJ reference segments using MiTCR v1.1. The analysis included only V-J combinations with a frequency above 0.0001, which together covered around 99% of the repertoires. The TCS score was defined as the ratio of F50 (clonal expansion) to E x V (chaos), calculated using BLOSUM62-based TCRdist between CDR3 peptides within each V-J. Welch's t-statistics and random forest reduced fewer than 600 V-J features to 10 to 15, which were used in a naive Bayes classifier (R e1071). The similarity between thyroid and blood repertoires was quantified using the Morisita-Horn index. TCRdb reworked the public reads: Q25 trimming with fastp, MiXCR clone assembly, productive beta chains retained. Every distinct CDR3 protein forms one entry, paired with its most common genes and DNA. These V and J calls originate from TCRdb's pipeline instead of the authors' own analysis. This sample holds around 580,000 distinct CDR3 sequences; under 60% were observed only once. About 8% of the sample rests with the top ten.

V loses 0 bases of germline sequence and J loses 4 bases, and the interval between the two ends is 7 bases. From its cysteine to its phenylalanine, the CDR3 spans 14 amino acids. Of the read, only the CDR3 DNA is kept; its 42 bases are in frame from base 1. CDR1 and CDR2 (SGHKS, YYEKEE) derive from the germline V gene (reference sequence). This clonotype was seen many times. Its specific antigen is unknown. No base-level quality is on record; no much larger clone is a single base apart. Stable Graves' hyperthyroidism was defined as the absence of progression to ophthalmopathy over 18 months of follow-up. Hyperthyroidism patients were aged 18 to 65 years and newly diagnosed, with disease duration of less than 2 months. Exclusion was applied to patients with uncontrolled infections, other autoimmune diseases, pregnancy or lactation. Diagnoses relied on clinical symptoms, serum thyroxine and TRAb, thyroid ultrasound and orbital computed tomography. Trizol reagent was used to extract total RNA, and RNA quality was then checked on an Agilent 2100 Bioanalyzer.

Study-wide findings and limitations: No statistical method was used to set the sample size in advance, and investigators knew the group allocation. Most expanded thyroid clonotypes (frequency above 0.001) were also detected in blood, a finding suggesting that blood repertoires may reflect thyroid immune responses. In validation, the model predicted progression to ophthalmopathy with about 71% sensitivity and around 72% specificity, a median of 6.5 months before onset. A 13 V-J signature model separated ophthalmopathy from stable hyperthyroidism, with approximately 87% sensitivity and about 81% specificity in cross-validation and 80%/75% in testing.

This receptor was taken from a woman under 30 with Graves' hyperthyroidism. The sequence is built from TRBV5-5 and TRBJ1-4; the D gene cannot be named for sure. Sequenced material: peripheral blood or thyroid tissue (not recorded which). Read as DNA, the sequence is TGTGCCAGCAGCTTGGGTCACTTTAATGAAAAACTGTTTTTT. Translated, it reads CASSLGHFNEKLFF.